This T cell receptor beta chain was identified in a study of cytomegalovirus exposure and HLA in healthy donors. Turning to this clone: Antigen unknown.

Whole-study findings and limits: Immune exposure data for these donors was limited to CMV serostatus. In a later analysis, CMV-associated beta chains were mostly HLA-associated, it appeared. High specificity and sensitivity for cytomegalovirus status were reported for the classifier.

Germline V gene lookup returns CDR1 MNHNY and CDR2 SVGAGI (reference sequence). Between the trimmed V and J ends, which lost 11 bases and 0 bases, there was a span of 14 bases. The CDR3 contains 14 residues. Both 60 Vbeta primers and 13 Jbeta primers went into the PCR. Libraries were prepared by immunoSEQ multiplex PCR; TCRdb keeps only in-frame clonotypes and omits some of them. The table lists more than 95,000 clones, 70% to 80% of them singletons. The TCR comes from a man between 25 and 39 years old in good health and CMV-seropositive. The sequenced sample consisted of PBMCs. This rearrangement joins TRBV6-6 to TRBJ1-5, with no clear D. The CDR3 nucleotides read TGTGCCCTAGCCACCGCAGGTAGCAATCAGCCCCAGCATTTT. Protein sequence: CALATAGSNQPQHF.